This T cell receptor (beta chain) was identified in a study of blood T cell repertoires in COVID-19. Study-level information: T cells, B-cell-depleted T cells, or PBMCs provided the cDNA or gDNA that served as material.

This clone has just one count. Per the study methods: Estimation of nucleated cell counts relied on the amplification of reference gene primers. Profiling relied on immunoSEQ multiplex PCR, and the TCRdb table lists in-frame clones only, not all of them. The V and J calls and clone size were taken over from that table, and D and trimming were inferred from the DNA. The sample shows some 270,000 clones, approximately 90% of them seen only once. During the 2 weeks before they entered the study, exposed participants had met someone with a PCR-confirmed or clinician-diagnosed COVID-19 case. Trimming took 5 bases from V and 6 from J; bases not matched to a gene: 7. The CDR3 has 14 residues. CDR1 SNHLY and CDR2 FYNNEI come from the germline V gene.

This TCR derives from a man aged 35-49 years who had been exposed to COVID-19. Sequenced material: PBMCs or T cells enriched from blood (not recorded which). J is TRBJ2-7 and V is TRBV2; 10 bases are a match to TRBD2. CDR3 amino acids: CASSSGRATLEQYF. In nucleotides, the CDR3 is TGTGCCAGCAGTAGCGGGAGGGCCACCCTCGAGCAGTACTTC.